The 15 T cell receptor beta chains given below trace back to one sample, sequenced in a study of beta chain features in type 1 diabetes. Expressed TCRB transcripts were sequenced because the entire RNA isolate underwent reverse transcription. The repertoire was sequenced with immunoSEQ multiplex PCR; TCRdb's copy has only in-frame clones and lacks some. There are fewer than 250,000 clones in the sample; roughly 15% occur only once, and approximately 0.024% lies in the top ten. The sequencing input was naive CD4+ T cells from blood. All receptors derive from a woman aged 40 to 50 in good health.

This clone showed up just a few times. The chain is built from TRBV15 and TRBJ2-1; 9 bases map to TRBD1. The CDR3 is made up of 15 amino acids. CDR1 is LNHNV and CDR2 is YYDKDF in the germline V gene (reference sequence). V gave up 0 bases and J gave up 15 bases; unmatched junction bases: 12. The CDR3 DNA follows: TGTGCCACCAGCAGAGAAGGGGACAGGGCCCTCGGGAGGTTCTTC. Its translation: CATSREGDRALGRFF.

A few counts support this clone. This chain links TRBV4-1 with TRBJ1-2; 8 positions agree with TRBD1. Germline CDR1 and CDR2: MGHRA and YSYEKL. V shed 1 base and J 5 bases; nucleotides not matched to a gene: 9. This CDR3 is built from 16 residues. This chain's CDR3 is CASSQAGQGRRYGYTF. The CDR3 DNA is TGCGCCAGCAGCCAAGCCGGACAGGGTAGACGGTATGGCTACACCTTC.

This chain connects TRBV6-1 to TRBJ1-2; D not resolved. Germline assignment: CDR1 MNHNS and CDR2 SASEGT. The CDR3 is made up of 16 amino acids. V was clipped by 4 bases and J by 0 bases, with 15 bases between them. CDR3 amino acids: CASSASSGITNYGYTF. The DNA of the CDR3 is TGTGCCAGCAGTGCCTCATCCGGGATAACTAACTATGGCTACACCTTC.

There are a few counts of this clone. This chain joins TRBV10-3 and TRBJ2-3; 8 nucleotides align to TRBD2. The CDR3 length is 14 residues. The germline V gene encodes CDR1 ENHRY and CDR2 SYGVKD. J was trimmed by 8 bases and V by 3 bases; bases with no gene match: 7. CDR3 bases: TGTGCCATCAGTGACGAGCGGGGGAGGGGTACGCAGTATTTT. This sequence encodes CAISDERGRGTQYF.

This clone was detected a few times. The rearrangement uses TRBV11-2 and TRBJ1-3; D ambiguous. The CDR3 is 14 residues long. V lost 5 bases and J lost 2, with 10 bases in between. Germline-derived CDR1 and CDR2 are SGHAT and FQNNGV. This chain's CDR3 is CASSLQWAGNTIYF. The DNA of the CDR3 is TGTGCCAGCAGCCTACAGTGGGCTGGAAACACCATATATTTT.

V is TRBV10-2 and J is TRBJ2-3, with 10 bases matching TRBD2. V shed 10 bases, J shed 0 bases, and the junction held 19 bases outside the gene matches. The germline gives CDR1 WSHSY, CDR2 SAAADI. The CDR3 contains 19 residues. The CDR3 nucleotides are TGCGCCATCGTCCGACCCACTAGCGGGACGAACCTAAGCACAGATACGCAGTATTTT. It translates to CAIVRPTSGTNLSTDTQYF.

V is TRBV19 and J is TRBJ2-2, with a tentative D call TRBD2 (6 bases). CDR1 and CDR2 from the germline V gene are LNHDA and SQIVND (reference sequence). CDR3 size: 19 residues. V was shortened by 6 bases and J by 0 bases, with 23 bases between the two germline ends. The CDR3: CASSYPGLFGGTNTGELFF. The CDR3 coding sequence is TGTGCCAGTAGCTACCCCGGTCTGTTTGGAGGGACGAACACCGGGGAGCTGTTTTTT.

V and J are TRBV12-5 and TRBJ2-5; D uncertain. CDR1 and CDR2 from the germline V gene are LGHNT and FRNRAP. Trimming left V 0 bases short and J 0 bases short, with 11 bases between. The CDR3 runs to 16 residues. CDR3 nucleotides: TGTGCTAGTGGTTTGGTAGTACCTAAGTACCAAGAGACCCAGTACTTC. Residues: CASGLVVPKYQETQYF.

The CDR3 region is CASSLKALYRGLDRTGYGYTF. In nucleotides, the CDR3 is TGTGCCAGCAGTTTGAAGGCCTTGTACAGGGGGCTGGACCGAACCGGCTATGGCTACACCTTC. The rearrangement joins TRBV27 to TRBJ1-2; TRBD1 agrees at 9 bases. Germline CDR1 MNHEY, CDR2 SMNVEV (reference sequence). V lost 3 bases, J lost 4 bases, and 24 bases stayed unmatched. The CDR3 spans 21 residues.

The rearrangement links TRBV5-1 to TRBJ2-7; weak D call: TRBD2 (6 bases). This CDR3 comprises 14 residues. Germline CDR1 SGHRS, CDR2 YFSETQ. V was shortened by 4 bases and J by 4 bases, with 15 bases between the two germline ends. The chain's CDR3 is CASSPGIAAYEQYF. The CDR3 DNA reads as TGCGCCAGCAGCCCCGGGATAGCGGCTTACGAGCAGTACTTC.

This clone showed up just a few times. The V gene is TRBV7-2, the J gene TRBJ2-7; D may be TRBD2 (7 bases). The germline V and J ends were trimmed by 2 bases and 7 bases, with 15 bases remaining between them. There are 14 residues in the CDR3. Germline assignment: CDR1 SGHTA and CDR2 FQGNSA. The CDR3 coding sequence is TGTGCCAGCAGCTTATGGGGGGGGGCGAGGGAGCAGTACTTC. Its translation is CASSLWGGAREQYF.

The chain joins TRBV25-1 to TRBJ2-3; perhaps TRBD1 as D (5 bases). The V gene lost 5 bases and the J gene lost 6 bases, with 9 bases spanning the gap. The CDR3 sequence is 12 residues long. Germline assignment: CDR1 MGHDK and CDR2 SYGVNS. The CDR3 region is CASSWKGDTQYF. The CDR3 nucleotides read TGTGCCAGCAGTTGGAAGGGGGATACGCAGTATTTT.

V is TRBV2 and J is TRBJ2-7, with 12 bases that match TRBD1. This CDR3 is built from 17 residues. The V and J ends lost 7 bases and 3 bases, in that order; junction bases with no gene match: 13. Germline V gene lookup returns CDR1 SNHLY and CDR2 FYNNEI. The CDR3 DNA reads TGTGCCAGCATATCAGGGACAGGGGGCAGATTGGACTACGAGCAGTACTTC. It is translated as CASISGTGGRLDYEQYF.

The chain employs TRBV5-1 and TRBJ2-1, with 10 bases matching TRBD2. The CDR3 runs 17 residues. With V trimmed by 0 bases and J by 4 bases, 7 bases remained unmatched. CDR1 and CDR2 (germline): SGHRS, YFSETQ. CDR3 residues: CASSLGPIAGGYNEQFF. DNA for the CDR3: TGCGCCAGCAGCTTGGGACCCATAGCGGGGGGATACAATGAGCAGTTCTTC.

This clone turned up a few times. The chain combines TRBV5-1 with TRBJ1-1; 8 bases map to TRBD1. Germline V gene sequence: CDR1 SGHRS, CDR2 YFSETQ. This CDR3 has 14 residues. V lost 4 bases, J lost 1 base, and 3 bases stayed unmatched. Written as DNA, the CDR3 is TGCGCCAGCAGCCCCAGGGGGCAGAACACTGAAGCTTTCTTT. Translation gives CASSPRGQNTEAFF. Filled out from reference TRBV5-1 and TRBJ1-1, the complete variable domain reads KAGVTQTPRYLIKTRGQQVTLSCSPISGHRSVSWYQQTPGQGLQFLFEYFSETQRNKGNFPGRFSGRQFSNSRSEMNVSTLELGDSALYLCASSPRGQNTEAFFGQGTRLTVV.